The next 6 T cell receptor beta chains were all read from a single sample in a study of shared clonotypes between healthy human individuals. The method was immunoSEQ multiplex PCR; TCRdb's version includes in-frame clones alone and lacks a portion of them. The table includes roughly 1,500,000 clones, under 99% detected once. Source material: naive CD4+ T cells sorted from blood. As for subset: CD45RA+ positively selected. The receptors come from a man younger than 45 in good health.

The chain uses TRBV7-9 and TRBJ2-4; TRBD2 aligns across 8 bases. V dropped 1 base and J dropped 0; count of bases not matched to a gene: 2. CDR3 length: 16 amino acids. CDR1 and CDR2 from the germline V gene are SEHNR and FQNEAQ (reference sequence). Written as DNA, the CDR3 is TGTGCCAGCAGCTTAGTTCTAGCGGGAGCCAAAAACATTCAGTACTTC. This translates into CASSLVLAGAKNIQYF.

V is TRBV5-1 and J is TRBJ2-6; D not resolved. V shed 1 base and J shed 1 base, with 3 bases lying between them. CDR3 length equals 14 residues. The germline CDR1 and CDR2 sequences are SGHRS and YFSETQ. Written as DNA, the CDR3 is TGCGCCAGCAGCTTGCCATCTGGGGCCAACGTCCTGACTTTC. Translation gives CASSLPSGANVLTF. Full variable domain (remainder filled in from reference TRBV5-1 and TRBJ2-6): KAGVTQTPRYLIKTRGQQVTLSCSPISGHRSVSWYQQTPGQGLQFLFEYFSETQRNKGNFPGRFSGRQFSNSRSEMNVSTLELGDSALYLCASSLPSGANVLTFGAGSRLTVL.

The CDR3 is CASSPGILTRTDTQYF. The CDR3 DNA is TGCGCCAGCAGCCCCGGGATCCTCACCCGCACAGATACGCAGTATTTT. J is TRBJ2-3 and V is TRBV5-1; the D gene is possibly TRBD2 (5 bases). The V gene's germline CDR1 is SGHRS and CDR2 YFSETQ. This CDR3 has 16 amino acids. Trimming took off 4 bases at V and 1 base at J, with 16 bases between the two ends.

The V and J genes are TRBV2 and TRBJ2-7; D ambiguous. The CDR3 is 13 residues long. The V end lost 5 bases, the J end lost 1 base, and 9 bases lay between the germline ends. CDR1 and CDR2 (germline): SNHLY, FYNNEI. In DNA, the CDR3 is TGTGCCAGCAGTTTCTCCGGATCCTACGAGCAGTACTTC. This translates into CASSFSGSYEQYF.

The chain combines TRBV2 with TRBJ2-1; a possible D gene is TRBD2 (5 bases). Trimming shortened V by 6 bases and J by 6 bases, and 12 bases separated the two germline ends. CDR1 and CDR2 (germline): SNHLY, FYNNEI. The length of the CDR3 is 13 residues. As DNA, the CDR3 is TGTGCCAGCAGCAATACTAGATTCAATGAGCAGTTCTTC. Translation: CASSNTRFNEQFF.

The chain's CDR3 is CASSRGMNTEAFF. The CDR3 bases are TGTGCCAGCAGCCGGGGGATGAACACTGAAGCTTTCTTT. The V and J genes are TRBV7-2 and TRBJ1-1; a weak D match, TRBD1 (5 bases). CDR3 length: 13 residues. The V gene lost 5 bases and the J gene lost 0 bases, with 7 bases spanning the gap. Germline CDR1 reads SGHTA; CDR2 reads FQGNSA.